This TCR beta chain was identified in a study of shared T cell receptors in the human thymus. Produced via immunoSEQ multiplex PCR; TCRdb's table is partial and in-frame only. The sample lists 640,000 or so clones, approximately 87% occurring once. These sequences were also reported in another study, on human thymus T cells. That publication notes: Thymic and blood repertoires seemed to favor certain V and J genes.

What was sequenced was thymocytes. The receptor was isolated from a boy less than two years old with a congenital heart defect.

CDR3 DNA sequence: TGTGCCAGCAGCTTAGGACTGGGTGAGAACACTGAAGCTTTCTTT. Protein sequence: CASSLGLGENTEAFF. The J gene is TRBJ1-1, the V gene TRBV7-9, with D uncertain. This CDR3 is 15 amino acids long. The V gene lost 1 base and the J gene lost 1 base, with 10 bases spanning the gap. Germline CDR1 is SEHNR and CDR2 is FQNEAQ (reference sequence).